The next 26 T cell receptor beta chains were all read from a single sample in a study of response to subunit inactivated influenza vaccine. TCRdb re-analysed the RT-PCR reads in MiXCR, keeping a single row per CDR3 protein. The sample consists of more than 250,000 distinct CDR3 sequences, just over 20% of them appearing once. The specimen was PBMCs from blood, collected less than 22 months after vaccination. Source of these receptors: a man between 50 and 70 years old who received an inactivated influenza vaccine.

This clonotype was detected only once. V is TRBV7-2 and J is TRBJ2-7; tentatively, D is TRBD1 (5 bases). V lost 3 bases, J lost 0 bases, and 15 bases lay in between. From germline, CDR1 is SGHTA and CDR2 FQGNSA. This CDR3 spans 16 amino acids. The CDR3: CASSFRQTRGSYEQYF. The CDR3 nucleotides read TGTGCCAGCAGCTTCCGACAGACCAGAGGCTCCTACGAGCAGTACTTC.

The chain links TRBV11-1 to TRBJ2-4, with 7 bases that match TRBD2. The CDR3 is 18 amino acids. The germline V gene has CDR1 SGHAT and CDR2 FQDESV (reference sequence). With V trimmed by 1 base and J by 3 bases, 12 bases remained unmatched. The CDR3 is CASSLDGSGTSGKNIQYF. CDR3 DNA: TGTGCCAGCAGCTTAGATGGGAGCGGGACTTCTGGCAAAAACATTCAGTACTTC.

The chain joins TRBV11-1 to TRBJ2-3; D may match TRBD1 or TRBD2 (5 bases each). The CDR3 covers 19 residues. Trimming took 1 base from V and 0 from J, leaving 20 bases between them. CDR1 is SGHAT, CDR2 FQDESV, per germline (reference sequence). DNA of the CDR3: TGTGCCAGCAGCTTAGGCGTCTTGGGGGATTACGTTAGCACAGATACGCAGTATTTT. It encodes CASSLGVLGDYVSTDTQYF. The full variable domain, with the rest looked up from reference TRBV11-1 and TRBJ2-3, is EAEVAQSPRYKITEKSQAVAFWCDPISGHATLYWYRQILGQGPELLVQFQDESVVDDSQLPKDRFSAERLKGVDSTLKIQPAELGDSAMYLCASSLGVLGDYVSTDTQYFGPGTRLTVL.

Comments on this clonotype: A read error may account for a junction end that differs from germline. The chain joins TRBV5-1 to TRBJ2-7, with 9 bases aligning to TRBD1. CDR1 and CDR2 (germline): SGHRS, YFSETQ. The CDR3 loop spans 14 amino acids. CDR3 protein: CAISLGTGNYEQYF. The CDR3 nucleotides read TGCGCCATCAGCTTGGGGACAGGGAACTACGAGCAGTACTTC. Full variable domain (rest looked up from reference TRBV5-1 and TRBJ2-7): KAGVTQTPRYLIKTRGQQVTLSCSPISGHRSVSWYQQTPGQGLQFLFEYFSETQRNKGNFPGRFSGRQFSNSRSEMNVSTLELGDSALYLCAISLGTGNYEQYFGPGTRLTVT.

This clonotype was seen more than once but under ten times. The chain combines TRBV7-9 with TRBJ2-3; the D is unclear. V was trimmed by 5 bases and J by 4 bases, leaving 10 bases between them. Per germline, CDR1 SEHNR and CDR2 FQNEAQ (reference sequence). The CDR3 length is 13 residues. CDR3 bases: TGTGCCAGCAGCCCAAAGTCCGCAGATACGCAGTATTTT. Its protein product is CASSPKSADTQYF.

This clonotype was detected only a few times. V gene TRBV12-3 or TRBV12-4 combines with J gene TRBJ2-3; 7 bases fit TRBD2. V gave up 11 bases and J gave up 0 bases; unmatched junction bases: 2. This CDR3 has 12 amino acids. CDR3 bases: TGTGCCGGGAGGGGCAGCACAGATACGCAGTATTTT. It codes for CAGRGSTDTQYF.

The chain carries TRBV9 and TRBJ1-2; no clear D. Trimming left V 0 bases short and J 5 bases short, with 2 bases between. This CDR3 contains 11 residues. Per germline, CDR1 SGDLS and CDR2 YYNGEE. CDR3 residues: CASSVGYGYTF. The CDR3 DNA follows: TGTGCCAGCAGCGTAGGGTATGGCTACACCTTC.

This clonotype was recorded a few times. The rearrangement links TRBV7-9 to TRBJ1-2; D is ambiguous. Trimming cost V 7 bases and J 2 bases, with 8 bases left between them. CDR3 length: 12 amino acids. CDR1 is SEHNR, CDR2 FQNEAQ, per germline (reference sequence). The CDR3 nucleotides read TGTGCCAGCACCCTACAAAACTATGGCTACACCTTC. It is translated as CASTLQNYGYTF.

The V gene is TRBV6-1, the J gene TRBJ2-7, with D hard to call. V was trimmed by 4 bases and J by 6 bases, leaving 13 bases between them. This CDR3 has 13 amino acids. Germline assignment: CDR1 MNHNS and CDR2 SASEGT. The CDR3 DNA sequence: TGTGCCAGCAGTGGAGAAGGGTTGGGCGAGCAGTACTTC. Translated, it gives CASSGEGLGEQYF.

This clonotype was detected only a few times. This chain joins TRBV15 and TRBJ1-2; D remains ambiguous. Germline V lookup: CDR1 LNHNV, CDR2 YYDKDF (reference sequence). The CDR3 spans 15 residues. V was trimmed by 0 bases and J by 4 bases, leaving 12 bases between them. CDR3 amino acids: CATSREIGSGYGYTF. The CDR3 DNA reads as TGTGCCACCAGCAGAGAAATCGGCTCCGGCTATGGCTACACCTTC.

This chain uses TRBV7-9 with TRBJ2-2; 8 positions agree with TRBD1. V lost 1 base and J lost 1; bases outside the gene matches: 2. Per germline, CDR1 SEHNR and CDR2 FQNEAQ (reference sequence). This CDR3 region has 16 residues. For the CDR3, the DNA is TGTGCCAGCAGCTTAGTCGGACAGGGGAACACCGGGGAGCTGTTTTTT. Protein: CASSLVGQGNTGELFF.

This clonotype was observed a handful of times. CDR3 coding DNA: TGTGCCAGCAGCTTTGGTTCCCAGATTTACAATGAGCAGTTCTTC. It is translated as CASSFGSQIYNEQFF. The J gene is TRBJ2-1, the V gene TRBV5-4; D call uncertain. The CDR3 has 15 residues. Trimming pared 2 bases from V and 4 bases from J, leaving 13 bases between. Per germline, CDR1 SGHNT and CDR2 YYREEE (reference sequence).

This clonotype has a count of ten or more. The CDR3 protein is CSARPDRKSNYGYTF. The DNA for the CDR3 is TGCAGTGCTCGCCCTGACAGAAAATCTAACTATGGCTACACCTTC. V and J are TRBV20-1 and TRBJ1-2, with D possibly being TRBD1 (5 bases). Looked up from germline, CDR1 is DFQATT and CDR2 is SNEGSKA (reference sequence). The CDR3 is made up of 15 amino acids. Trimming removed 5 bases at V and 0 bases at J, with 16 bases between.

This chain connects TRBV29-1 to TRBJ2-3, with TRBD1 as a possible D gene (6 bases). V was pared by 5 bases and J by 4 bases, with 13 bases between. The CDR3 is made up of 13 amino acids. Germline CDR1 is SQVTM and CDR2 is ANQGSEA. CDR3 amino acids: CSVTNRAPDTQYF. The CDR3 DNA reads as TGCAGCGTTACGAACAGGGCTCCAGATACGCAGTATTTT.

The sample holds many counts of this clonotype. The gene calls are TRBV5-1 and TRBJ2-3; D might be TRBD2 (6 bases). The CDR3 is 17 amino acids. The germline gives CDR1 SGHRS, CDR2 YFSETQ. The V end was cut by 1 base, the J end by 2 bases, with 17 bases between. This chain's CDR3 is CASSLNQRAYNTDTQYF. In DNA, the CDR3 is TGCGCCAGCAGCTTGAACCAGCGGGCCTATAACACAGATACGCAGTATTTT.

This clonotype was counted between two and nine times. The CDR3 coding sequence is TGTGCCACCCTCGGGCTTGATAGCAAGAGCTCCTACAATGAGCAGTTCTTC. Translating it yields CATLGLDSKSSYNEQFF. The rearrangement joins TRBV10-3 to TRBJ2-1; D remains ambiguous. The CDR3 has 17 residues. V was clipped by 10 bases and J by 0 bases, with 22 bases between them. CDR1 ENHRY and CDR2 SYGVKD come from the germline V gene.

This clonotype showed up just a few times. J is TRBJ2-1 and V is TRBV7-2, with no clear D. Trimming shortened V by 8 bases and J by 3 bases, and 8 bases separated the two germline ends. Germline V gene sequence: CDR1 SGHTA, CDR2 FQGNSA. The CDR3 is 12 residues long. The CDR3 spells CASGPVYNEQFF. The CDR3 nucleotides are TGTGCCAGCGGCCCTGTCTACAATGAGCAGTTCTTC.

Only a few counts were recorded for this clonotype. This rearrangement joins TRBV6-7 to TRBJ1-2, with 9 bases lining up with TRBD1. TRBV6-7 qualifies as an ORF whose function is uncertain. The CDR3 runs to 17 residues. The trim removed 1 base at V and 8 bases at J, leaving 14 bases unmatched. The CDR3 here is CASSYLTSGQGERGYTF. DNA of the CDR3: TGTGCCAGCAGTTACTTGACATCGGGACAGGGCGAGAGAGGCTACACCTTC.

There are many counts of this clonotype. The rearrangement links TRBV27 to TRBJ1-1; D unclear. Germline CDR1 MNHEY, CDR2 SMNVEV (reference sequence). This CDR3 region has 16 residues. The V end was cut by 0 bases, the J end by 2 bases, with 13 bases between. CDR3 coding DNA: TGTGCCAGCAGTTTATCGTTGTTTGGAGCCAACACTGAAGCTTTCTTT. Translation: CASSLSLFGANTEAFF.

This clonotype has just a few counts. The V call is TRBV28, the J call TRBJ2-1; D call uncertain. The CDR3 contains 13 residues. Germline V lookup: CDR1 MDHEN, CDR2 SYDVKM. Trimming cost V 3 bases and J 5 bases, with 8 bases left between them. The CDR3 DNA sequence: TGTGCCAGCAGTTTTTGGCAAAACAATGAGCAGTTCTTC. Its protein is CASSFWQNNEQFF.

The chain couples TRBV6-1 to TRBJ2-7; maybe TRBD1 (6 bases). This CDR3 spans 16 amino acids. From germline, CDR1 is MNHNS and CDR2 SASEGT. V was cut by 5 bases and J by 3 bases, with 20 bases left in between. CDR3: CASSQLWDTRGYEQYF. The CDR3 nucleotides are TGTGCCAGCAGTCAACTCTGGGACACCAGAGGCTACGAGCAGTACTTC.

The chain links TRBV5-6 to TRBJ1-5, with 9 bases matching TRBD1. V dropped 2 bases and J dropped 5; count of bases not matched to a gene: 8. The CDR3 runs 16 residues. Germline V gene sequence: CDR1 SGHDT, CDR2 YYEEEE. The DNA of the CDR3 is TGTGCCAGCAGCTTCCCATGGGACAGGGCGGATCAGCCCCAGCATTTT. Protein sequence: CASSFPWDRADQPQHF.

This clonotype was detected a few times. The chain couples TRBV2 to TRBJ1-4, with D uncertain. The CDR3 covers 12 residues. The germline CDR1 and CDR2 sequences are SNHLY and FYNNEI. The germline V and J ends were trimmed by 0 bases and 14 bases, with 10 bases remaining between them. The CDR3 sequence: CASSEAGVELFF. The CDR3 coding sequence is TGTGCCAGCAGTGAAGCCGGGGTTGAGCTGTTTTTT. Together with reference TRBV2 and TRBJ1-4, the CDR3 gives the full variable domain: EPEVTQTPSHQVTQMGQEVILRCVPISNHLYFYWYRQILGQKVEFLVSFYNNEISEKSEIFDDQFSVERPDGSNFTLKIRSTKLEDSAMYFCASSEAGVELFFGSGTQLSVL.

The chain links TRBV6-6 to TRBJ1-6; TRBD1 matches at 8 bases. The CDR3 contains 13 residues. CDR1 is MNHNY and CDR2 is SVGAGI in the germline V gene (reference sequence). V lost 9 bases, J lost 6 bases, and 4 bases stayed unmatched. In DNA form, the CDR3 reads TGTGCCAGTATGGACAGGGTTAATTCACCCCTCCACTTT. Translated, it gives CASMDRVNSPLHF.

V and J are TRBV7-2 and TRBJ2-6, with unresolved D. This CDR3 comprises 16 residues. Germline assignment: CDR1 SGHTA and CDR2 FQGNSA. V lost 1 base to trimming and J lost 0 bases, with 7 bases between them. The CDR3 nucleotides read TGTGCCAGCAGCTTAGTAGGGTCCTCTGGGGCCAACGTCCTGACTTTC. As protein: CASSLVGSSGANVLTF. Looking up the rest from reference TRBV7-2 and TRBJ2-6 gives the full variable domain: GAGVSQSPSNKVTEKGKDVELRCDPISGHTALYWYRQSLGQGLEFLIYFQGNSAPDKSGLPSDRFSAERTGGSVSTLTIQRTQQEDSAVYLCASSLVGSSGANVLTFGAGSRLTVL.

V and J are TRBV15 and TRBJ2-3; 9 nucleotides line up with TRBD2. Germline V CDR1 and CDR2: LNHNV, YYDKDF (reference sequence). CDR3 length equals 15 residues. The J segment lost 2 bases and the V segment lost 8 bases, leaving 8 bases of the junction unmatched. The CDR3 DNA sequence: TGTGCCACCGCGTCGCTAGCGGGGCACACAGATACGCAGTATTTT. As protein: CATASLAGHTDTQYF.